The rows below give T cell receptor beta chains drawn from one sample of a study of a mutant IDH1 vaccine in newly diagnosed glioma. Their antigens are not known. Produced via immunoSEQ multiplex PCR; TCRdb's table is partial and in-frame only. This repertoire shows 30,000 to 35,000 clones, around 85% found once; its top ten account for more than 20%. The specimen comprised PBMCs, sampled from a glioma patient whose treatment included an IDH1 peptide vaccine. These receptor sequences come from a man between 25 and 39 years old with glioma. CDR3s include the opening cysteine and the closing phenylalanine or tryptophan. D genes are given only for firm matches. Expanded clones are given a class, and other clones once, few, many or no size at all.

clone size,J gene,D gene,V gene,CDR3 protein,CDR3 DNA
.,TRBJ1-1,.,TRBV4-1,CASSFGGDMNTEAFF,TGCGCCAGCAGCTTCGGGGGGGACATGAACACTGAAGCTTTCTTT
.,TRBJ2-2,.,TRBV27,CASTQGYRNTGELFF,TGTGCCAGCACTCAAGGGTACAGAAACACCGGGGAGCTGTTTTTT
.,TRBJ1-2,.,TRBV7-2,CASSLGRVDGYTF,TGTGCCAGCAGCTTAGGCAGGGTTGATGGCTACACCTTC
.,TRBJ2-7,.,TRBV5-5,CASSPSGDSRSYEQYF,TGTGCCAGCAGCCCCTCGGGCGATTCCAGATCCTACGAGCAGTACTTC
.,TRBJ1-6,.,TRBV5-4,CASKGDTAYSPLHF,TGTGCCAGCAAAGGGGACACGGCATATTCACCCCTCCACTTT
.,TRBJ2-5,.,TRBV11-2,CASSFFQGEEETQYF,TGTGCCAGCAGCTTTTTCCAGGGCGAAGAAGAGACCCAGTACTTC
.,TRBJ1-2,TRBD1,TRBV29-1,CSVQVQGVMDGYTF,TGCAGCGTTCAGGTCCAGGGGGTTATGGATGGCTACACCTTC
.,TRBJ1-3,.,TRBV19,CASSELSGNTIYF,TGTGCCAGTAGTGAGTTATCTGGAAACACCATATATTTT
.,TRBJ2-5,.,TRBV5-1,CASSLGGGAQETQYF,TGCGCCAGCAGCTTGGGAGGGGGGGCTCAAGAGACCCAGTACTTC
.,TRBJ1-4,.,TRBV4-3,CASSHSLATNEKLFF,TGCGCCAGCAGCCATTCTTTGGCAACTAATGAAAAACTGTTTTTT
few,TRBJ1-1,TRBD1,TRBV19,CASSPLSRTGSMNTEAFF,TGTGCCAGTAGCCCCCTATCTAGGACAGGATCTATGAACACTGAAGCTTTCTTT
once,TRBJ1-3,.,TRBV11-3,CASSSKDGNTIYF,TGTGCCAGCAGCTCAAAGGATGGAAACACCATATATTTT
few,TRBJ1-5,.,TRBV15,CATSQGRNSNQPQHF,TGTGCCACCAGTCAGGGTAGGAATAGCAATCAGCCCCAGCATTTT
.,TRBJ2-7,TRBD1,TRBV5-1,CASSLFPGQEQYF,TGCGCCAGCAGCTTGTTCCCGGGACAGGAGCAGTACTTC
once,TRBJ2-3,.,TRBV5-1,CASSPDGSTDTQYF,TGCGCCAGCAGCCCCGACGGCAGCACAGATACGCAGTATTTT
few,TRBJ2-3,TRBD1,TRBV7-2,CASSLAGTGGVDTQYF,TGTGCCAGCAGCTTAGCTGGGACAGGGGGCGTTGATACGCAGTATTTT
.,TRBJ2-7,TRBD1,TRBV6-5,CASSSNRGPGVEQYF,TGTGCCAGCAGTTCAAACAGGGGGCCAGGGGTCGAGCAGTACTTC
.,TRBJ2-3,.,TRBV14,CASSQGAGSTDTQYF,TGTGCCAGCAGCCAAGGGGCGGGCTCCACAGATACGCAGTATTTT
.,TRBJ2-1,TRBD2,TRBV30,CAWNGGSYNEQFF,TGTGCCTGGAACGGCGGGAGTTACAATGAGCAGTTCTTC
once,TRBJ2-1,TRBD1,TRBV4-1,CASSPNPGQGTNEQFF,TGCGCCAGCAGCCCAAATCCGGGACAGGGGACCAATGAGCAGTTCTTC
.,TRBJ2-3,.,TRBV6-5,CASEGVDGTDTQYF,TGTGCCAGCGAGGGAGTGGATGGCACAGATACGCAGTATTTT
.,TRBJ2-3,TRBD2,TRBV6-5,CASSSGEGNTQYF,TGTGCCAGCAGTTCTGGGGAGGGGAATACGCAGTATTTT
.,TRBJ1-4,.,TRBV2,CASSTLRTANEKLFF,TGTGCCAGCAGTACCCTAAGGACCGCTAATGAAAAACTGTTTTTT
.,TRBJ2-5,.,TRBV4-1,CASSQDPGRGETQYF,TGCGCCAGCAGCCAAGATCCGGGAAGAGGGGAGACCCAGTACTTC
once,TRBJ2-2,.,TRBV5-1,CASSLAVGDTGELFF,TGCGCCAGCAGCTTAGCGGTGGGGGACACCGGGGAGCTGTTTTTT
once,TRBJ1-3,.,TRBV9,CASSVARGLSNTIYF,TGTGCCAGCAGCGTAGCTCGGGGGTTAAGTAACACCATATATTTT
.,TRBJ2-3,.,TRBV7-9,CASSLGVGNTQYF,TGTGCCAGCAGCCTGGGGGTGGGGAATACGCAGTATTTT
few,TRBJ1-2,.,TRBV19,CASSISRNYGYTF,TGTGCCAGTAGTATATCCCGCAACTATGGCTACACCTTC
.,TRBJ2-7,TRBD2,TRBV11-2,CASSFRLAGLGEQYF,TGTGCCAGCAGCTTCCGGCTAGCGGGCTTGGGGGAGCAGTACTTC
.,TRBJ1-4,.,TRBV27,CASSLSFRAEKLFF,TGTGCCAGCAGTTTATCGTTCAGGGCCGAAAAACTGTTTTTT
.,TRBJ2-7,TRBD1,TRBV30,CAWSADRGQTYEQYF,TGTGCCTGGAGTGCCGACAGGGGGCAGACCTACGAGCAGTACTTC
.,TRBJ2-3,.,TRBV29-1,CSVGGSAFTSTDTQYF,TGCAGCGTTGGGGGTTCGGCATTTACTAGCACAGATACGCAGTATTTT
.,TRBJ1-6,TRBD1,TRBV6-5,CASSYAGTGPSPLHF,TGTGCCAGCAGTTACGCCGGGACAGGGCCATCACCCCTCCACTTT
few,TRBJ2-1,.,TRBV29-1,CSVEEVAGLNEQFF,TGCAGCGTTGAAGAGGTAGCAGGGTTGAATGAGCAGTTCTTC
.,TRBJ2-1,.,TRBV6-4,CASSDQVYGEQFF,TGTGCCAGCAGTGATCAGGTTTACGGTGAGCAGTTCTTC
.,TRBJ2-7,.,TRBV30,CAWRLGSYEQYF,TGTGCCTGGAGGTTAGGTTCCTACGAGCAGTACTTC
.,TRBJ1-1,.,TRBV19,CASAGGMNTEAFF,TGTGCCAGTGCTGGGGGGATGAACACTGAAGCTTTCTTT
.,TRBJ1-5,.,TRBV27,CASSLRPGTASGQPQHF,TGTGCCAGCAGTTTGCGTCCCGGGACGGCCTCCGGTCAGCCCCAGCATTTT
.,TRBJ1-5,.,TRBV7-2,CASSSRVNQPQHF,TGTGCCAGCAGCTCGCGCGTAAATCAGCCCCAGCATTTT
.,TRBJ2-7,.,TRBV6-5,CASSYSPDGTYEQYF,TGTGCCAGCAGTTACTCGCCCGACGGGACCTACGAGCAGTACTTC
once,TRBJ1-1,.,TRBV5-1,CASSLSTGSNTEAFF,TGCGCCAGCAGCTTGTCCACAGGTTCGAACACTGAAGCTTTCTTT